The subject of this entry is one TCR beta chain. Its antigen is still unknown. The sample comes from a study of shared clonotypes between healthy human individuals. Genomic DNA of every subset was divided equally among multiple immunoSEQ plates. Data came from immunoSEQ multiplex PCR; TCRdb stores just in-frame clones and leaves some out. The sample carries 450,000 to 600,000 clones, about four fifths recorded once. Study findings and constraints: With few donors, the genetic and exposure-history diversity represented was limited. Among donors, clonotype sharing was expected to be affected by sequencing depth.

This CDR3 region has 14 residues. The V end was cut by 5 bases, the J end by 5 bases, with 16 bases between. CDR1 is SGHTA and CDR2 is FQGTGA in the germline V gene. Sequenced: PBMCs. This receptor was obtained from a woman in her 40s in good health. Some clones in this sample may be carry-over from other donors' samples. V gene TRBV7-3 combines with J gene TRBJ2-7; tentatively, D is TRBD1 (6 bases). The CDR3 reads CASSGTQGPHEQYF. CDR3 nucleotide sequence: TGTGCCAGCAGCGGGACACAAGGGCCCCACGAGCAGTACTTC.